This entry lists 25 T cell receptor beta chains sequenced from one sample in a study of naive and memory T cell subsets. Two oligonucleotides, mixed equimolar, formed the beta constant-region primer covering TRBC1 and TRBC2. Ligated cDNA was amplified by four rounds of PCR with nested alpha and beta constant-region primers and SP2. Each CDR3 protein is one row after TCRdb ran MiXCR on the UMI-ligation and nested PCR reads. Among approximately 31,000 distinct CDR3 sequences listed, approximately 17% were seen once. The sample taken for sequencing was effector memory CD4+ T cells from blood. The subset: effector memory, CD45RA- CD27-. The receptors were gathered from a human donor in good health.

In this sample, this clonotype is medium-sized. The V call is TRBV6-5, the J call TRBJ1-2, with 7 positions matching TRBD1. The ends lost 6 bases at V and 4 bases at J; junction bases unmatched: 8. CDR1 and CDR2 (germline): MNHEY, SVGAGI. The CDR3 spans 14 residues. The CDR3 loop is CASRRGQASYGYTF. CDR3 nucleotide sequence: TGTGCCAGCAGAAGAGGACAGGCGTCCTATGGCTACACCTTC.

V and J are TRBV20-1 and TRBJ2-4, with D perhaps assigned TRBD1 or TRBD2 (5 bases each). Germline lookup yields CDR1 DFQATT and CDR2 SNEGSKA (reference sequence). Trimming removed 6 bases at V and 0 bases at J, with 15 bases between. This CDR3 spans 15 amino acids. CDR3 nucleotide sequence: TGCAGTGCGGGACCACTGACAACAGCCAAAAACATTCAGTACTTC. It codes for CSAGPLTTAKNIQYF.

The chain is built from TRBV24-1 and TRBJ2-6; perhaps D is TRBD1 or TRBD2 (6 bases each). This CDR3 contains 15 residues. Trimming removed 8 bases from V and 1 base from J, with 11 bases in between. Germline V CDR1 and CDR2: KGHDR, SFDVKD. The CDR3 sequence: CATNGGGSGANVLTF. For the CDR3, the DNA is TGTGCCACCAATGGAGGGGGTTCTGGGGCCAACGTCCTGACTTTC.

The genes are TRBV6-2 or TRBV6-3 and TRBJ1-1; D might be TRBD1 (6 bases). CDR1 MNHEY and CDR2 SVGEGT come from the germline V gene. The germline V and J ends were trimmed by 3 bases and 1 base, with 12 bases remaining between them. The CDR3 has 15 residues. CDR3 sequence reads: CASSYDRPENTEAFF. DNA of the CDR3: TGTGCCAGCAGTTATGACAGGCCGGAGAACACTGAAGCTTTCTTT.

This clonotype was picked up a small number of times. The chain uses TRBV11-2 and TRBJ2-3; D remains ambiguous. Germline assignment: CDR1 SGHAT and CDR2 FQNNGV. The ends were cut back, 1 base at V and 5 bases at J, with 7 bases in the middle. This CDR3 contains 13 residues. The CDR3 bases are TGTGCCAGCAGCTTAGTTGGGAAAGATACGCAGTATTTT. It translates to CASSLVGKDTQYF.

This clonotype was observed a single time. The chain recombines TRBV2 with TRBJ2-3, with TRBD2 identical over 9 bases. Germline trimming cut 6 bases from V and 0 bases from J; bases unmatched to any gene: 4. The CDR3 has 15 residues. Germline assignment: CDR1 SNHLY and CDR2 FYNNEI. The CDR3 DNA reads TGTGCCAGCAGCTCTAGCGGGACGAGCACAGATACGCAGTATTTT. The encoded protein is CASSSSGTSTDTQYF.

This clonotype was counted ten times or more. The rearrangement uses TRBV11-2 and TRBJ2-1; the match to TRBD1 covers 9 bases. The V gene's germline CDR1 is SGHAT and CDR2 FQNNGV. The CDR3 extends over 14 amino acids. The V segment lost 6 bases and the J segment 9 bases; nucleotides outside the gene matches: 9. Written as DNA, the CDR3 is TGTGCCAGCAGGGGGGGACAGGGTTTAGGTGAGCAGTTCTTC. Its translation: CASRGGQGLGEQFF.

The chain uses TRBV15 and TRBJ2-1; TRBD1 might be the D (6 bases). The V end lost 3 bases, the J end lost 0 bases, and 18 bases lay between the germline ends. The V gene's germline CDR1 is LNHNV and CDR2 YYDKDF (reference sequence). The CDR3 runs to 18 residues. The CDR3 here is CATSRTFGTPSSYNEQFF. CDR3 DNA: TGTGCCACCAGCAGGACCTTTGGGACACCAAGCTCCTACAATGAGCAGTTCTTC.

This clonotype was counted a few times. V is TRBV5-4 and J is TRBJ2-2; tentative D call: TRBD2 (7 bases). The CDR3 is made up of 15 amino acids. The germline V and J ends were trimmed by 5 bases and 4 bases, with 15 bases remaining between them. CDR1 SGHNT and CDR2 YYREEE come from the germline V gene (reference sequence). As DNA, the CDR3 is TGTGCCAGCAGGTTCGGGGGGCTTTCCACCGGGGAGCTGTTTTTT. The encoded protein is CASRFGGLSTGELFF.

This clonotype was seen many times. The chain is built from TRBV19 and TRBJ1-1, with D maybe TRBD1 (5 bases). The CDR3 is 14 residues long. Germline V gene sequence: CDR1 LNHDA, CDR2 SQIVND (reference sequence). V was clipped by 6 bases and J by 7 bases, with 18 bases between them. The CDR3 coding sequence is TGTGCCAGTAGCCCTCCGGGACTCCCCCGTGAAGCTTTCTTT. Translation: CASSPPGLPREAFF.

The V call is TRBV27, the J call TRBJ2-1, with TRBD2 identical over 9 bases. V lost 4 bases to trimming and J lost 6 bases; unmatched junction nucleotides: 4. The CDR3 extends over 14 amino acids. The germline CDR1 and CDR2 sequences are MNHEY and SMNVEV (reference sequence). The CDR3 DNA reads as TGTGCCAGCAGTTGGGCGGGAGGGGGCAATGAGCAGTTCTTC. It is translated as CASSWAGGGNEQFF.

The gene calls are TRBV28 and TRBJ2-7; maybe TRBD1 (5 bases). Germline-derived CDR1 and CDR2 are MDHEN and SYDVKM. Deletions cut 7 bases from V and 0 bases from J, with 16 bases between. The length of the CDR3 is 15 residues. The CDR3 loop reads CASTDPYRSSYEQYF. CDR3 DNA: TGTGCCAGCACCGATCCATACAGGAGCTCCTACGAGCAGTACTTC.

The CDR3 loop reads CAISDRDRGTTEAFF. The CDR3 nucleotides are TGTGCCATCAGTGACCGGGACCGAGGGACCACTGAAGCTTTCTTT. The rearrangement uses TRBV10-3 and TRBJ1-1, with a tentative D call TRBD1 (5 bases). The V gene lost 3 bases and the J gene lost 4 bases, with 15 bases spanning the gap. In germline, CDR1 is ENHRY, CDR2 SYGVKD. The length of the CDR3 is 15 residues.

V usage is TRBV29-1 and J usage is TRBJ2-1; 7 positions match TRBD2. V lost 3 bases and J lost 7; bases outside the gene matches: 6. The CDR3 runs to 13 residues. Germline CDR1 and CDR2: SQVTM and ANQGSEA. The CDR3, as DNA: TGCAGCGTTGATGGGACTATGAGGAATGAGCAGTTCTTC. It translates to CSVDGTMRNEQFF.

The J gene is TRBJ1-1, the V gene TRBV28; D gene unclear. Deletions cut 10 bases from V and 13 bases from J, with 19 bases between. This CDR3 region has 11 residues. Germline V lookup: CDR1 MDHEN, CDR2 SYDVKM. Here the CDR3 DNA reads TGTGCCATCGAGGGAGCGTCACAGCTTTTCTTT. This translates into CAIEGASQLFF. The variable domain in full, with the rest retrieved from reference TRBV28 and TRBJ1-1, is DVKVTQSSRYLVKRTGEKVFLECVQDMDHENMFWYRQDPGLGLRLIYFSYDVKMKEKGDIPEGYSVSREKKERFSLILESASTNQTSMYLCAIEGASQLFFGQGTRLTVV.

V usage is TRBV12-3 or TRBV12-4 and J usage is TRBJ1-5, with D unresolved. V lost 5 bases, J lost 0 bases, and 14 bases lay in between. This CDR3 is 16 amino acids long. CDR3: CASSPGSGLSNQPQHF. The CDR3 DNA reads as TGTGCCAGCAGTCCGGGGTCGGGTCTTAGCAATCAGCCCCAGCATTTT.

The chain uses TRBV7-2 and TRBJ2-7; D remains unclear. Germline CDR1 and CDR2: SGHTA and FQGNSA. CDR3 length: 13 amino acids. The V end was cut by 4 bases, the J end by 7 bases, with 14 bases between. The CDR3 here is CASSSLWPVEQYF. CDR3 nucleotide sequence: TGTGCCAGCAGCTCCTTGTGGCCGGTGGAGCAGTACTTC.

Many counts were recorded for this clonotype. The chain has TRBV4-3 and TRBJ2-2, with D possibly called TRBD1 or TRBD2 (6 bases each). CDR3 length: 18 residues. V dropped 3 bases and J dropped 6 bases, with 23 bases sitting between them. CDR1 is LGHNA, CDR2 YSLEER, per germline. The CDR3 bases are TGCGCCAGCAGCCAGAGGGGGGTTAGCGAAGTCGGCCCCGGGGAGCTGTTTTTT. It translates to CASSQRGVSEVGPGELFF.

By share, this clonotype counts as medium-sized. The chain employs TRBV6-6 and TRBJ1-2, with no clear D. CDR1 and CDR2 from the germline V gene are MNHNY and SVGAGI (reference sequence). CDR3 length: 13 amino acids. The ends were cut back, 3 bases at V and 4 bases at J, with 9 bases in the middle. Here the CDR3 reads CASSYGDSYGYTF. For the CDR3, the DNA is TGTGCCAGCAGTTATGGGGATAGCTATGGCTACACCTTC.

In this sample, this clonotype turned up many times. This chain joins TRBV28 and TRBJ1-5, with 9 bases that match TRBD1. Germline trimming cut 3 bases from V and 5 bases from J; bases unmatched to any gene: 8. Germline V lookup: CDR1 MDHEN, CDR2 SYDVKM. CDR3 length: 16 amino acids. CDR3 in DNA: TGTGCCAGCAGTTTTTCTGAAAGGACAGGGGATCAGCCCCAGCATTTT. This codes for CASSFSERTGDQPQHF.

The chain joins TRBV29-1 to TRBJ2-1, with 11 bases identical to TRBD1. The CDR3 runs to 14 residues. Trimming at V came to 5 bases and at J to 8 bases, leaving 8 bases not matched to a gene. Germline V gene lookup returns CDR1 SQVTM and CDR2 ANQGSEA. The CDR3 spells CSVKDRGQWHEQFF. In DNA form, the CDR3 reads TGCAGCGTTAAGGACAGGGGGCAGTGGCATGAGCAGTTCTTC.

The CDR3, as DNA: TGCAGCGTTCGGGGTCAGCCAGACTACGAGCAGTACTTC. Amino acid sequence: CSVRGQPDYEQYF. The genes are TRBV29-1 and TRBJ2-7; D possibly corresponds to TRBD2 (5 bases). CDR1 is SQVTM, CDR2 ANQGSEA, per germline. V was trimmed by 5 bases and J by 3 bases, leaving 14 bases between them. This CDR3 has 13 residues.

CDR3 loop: CASSIFAGGSYEQYF. In nucleotides, the CDR3 is TGTGCCAGTAGTATTTTCGCAGGGGGCTCCTACGAGCAGTACTTC. The chain joins TRBV19 to TRBJ2-7; 7 bases map to TRBD1. The V gene end was trimmed by 3 bases and the J gene end by 0 bases; junction bases not matched to a gene: 5. Germline V lookup: CDR1 LNHDA, CDR2 SQIVND (reference sequence). This CDR3 has 15 amino acids. The variable domain in full, completed from reference TRBV19 and TRBJ2-7, reads DGGITQSPKYLFRKEGQNVTLSCEQNLNHDAMYWYRQDPGQGLRLIYYSQIVNDFQKGDIAEGYSVSREKKESFPLTVTSAQKNPTAFYLCASSIFAGGSYEQYFGPGTRLTVT.

This chain connects TRBV20-1 to TRBJ1-2; no reliable D call. The CDR3 runs to 16 residues. The germline gives CDR1 DFQATT, CDR2 SNEGSKA (reference sequence). Trimming removed 1 base from V and 2 bases from J, with 17 bases in between. The CDR3 bases are TGCAGTGCTAGAGTCCGAGTCCCCGCCGGCAACTATGGCTACACCTTC. It codes for CSARVRVPAGNYGYTF.

This chain uses TRBV6-6 with TRBJ2-2; no firm D call. Trimming removed 2 bases at V and 8 bases at J, with 6 bases between. The CDR3 runs 12 residues. CDR1 MNHNY and CDR2 SVGAGI come from the germline V gene (reference sequence). The CDR3 region is CASSYLRGELFF. DNA of the CDR3: TGTGCCAGCAGTTACCTTCGTGGGGAGCTGTTTTTT.